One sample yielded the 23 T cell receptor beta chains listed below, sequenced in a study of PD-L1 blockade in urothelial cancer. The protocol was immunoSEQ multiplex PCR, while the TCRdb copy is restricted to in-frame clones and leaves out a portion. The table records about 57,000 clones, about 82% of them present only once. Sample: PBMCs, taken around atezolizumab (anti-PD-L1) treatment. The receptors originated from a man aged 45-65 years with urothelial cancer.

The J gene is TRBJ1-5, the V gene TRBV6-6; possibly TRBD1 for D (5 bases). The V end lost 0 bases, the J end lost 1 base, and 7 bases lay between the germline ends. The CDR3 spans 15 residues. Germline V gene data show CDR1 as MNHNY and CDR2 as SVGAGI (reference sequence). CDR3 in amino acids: CASSYSAGSNQPQHF. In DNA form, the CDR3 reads TGTGCCAGCAGTTACTCGGCAGGGAGCAATCAGCCCCAGCATTTT.

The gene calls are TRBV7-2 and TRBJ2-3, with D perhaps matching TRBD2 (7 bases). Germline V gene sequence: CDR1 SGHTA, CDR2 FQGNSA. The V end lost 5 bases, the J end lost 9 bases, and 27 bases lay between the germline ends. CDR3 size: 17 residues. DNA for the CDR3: TGTGCCAGCAGCCAAGGGGGTGGGAGGGCTCGCGCAGGAACGCAGTATTTT. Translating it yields CASSQGGGRARAGTQYF.

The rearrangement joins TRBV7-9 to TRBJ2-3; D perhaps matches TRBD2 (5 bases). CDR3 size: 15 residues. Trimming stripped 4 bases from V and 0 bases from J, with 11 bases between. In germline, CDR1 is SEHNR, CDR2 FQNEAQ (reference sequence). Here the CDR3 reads CASSSMDFSTDTQYF. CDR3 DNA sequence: TGTGCCAGCAGCTCAATGGACTTTAGCACAGATACGCAGTATTTT.

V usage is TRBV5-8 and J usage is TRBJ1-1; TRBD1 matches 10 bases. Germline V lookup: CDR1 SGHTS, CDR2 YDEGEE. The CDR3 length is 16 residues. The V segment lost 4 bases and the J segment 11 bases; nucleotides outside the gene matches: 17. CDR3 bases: TGTGCCAGCAGCCTCGGATTCCTCGGACAGGGGGTCGTGGCTTTCTTT. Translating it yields CASSLGFLGQGVVAFF.

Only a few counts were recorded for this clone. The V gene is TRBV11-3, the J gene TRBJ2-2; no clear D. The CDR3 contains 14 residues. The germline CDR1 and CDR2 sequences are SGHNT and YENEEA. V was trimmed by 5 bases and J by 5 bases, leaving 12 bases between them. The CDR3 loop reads CASSAIPVTGELFF. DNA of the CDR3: TGTGCCAGCAGCGCGATCCCCGTAACCGGGGAGCTGTTTTTT.

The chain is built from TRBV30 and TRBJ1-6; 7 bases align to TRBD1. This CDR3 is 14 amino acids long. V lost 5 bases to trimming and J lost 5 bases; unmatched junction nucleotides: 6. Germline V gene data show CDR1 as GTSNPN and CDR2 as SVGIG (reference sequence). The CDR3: CAWDRETNNSPLHF. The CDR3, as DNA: TGTGCCTGGGACAGGGAGACGAATAATTCACCCCTCCACTTT.

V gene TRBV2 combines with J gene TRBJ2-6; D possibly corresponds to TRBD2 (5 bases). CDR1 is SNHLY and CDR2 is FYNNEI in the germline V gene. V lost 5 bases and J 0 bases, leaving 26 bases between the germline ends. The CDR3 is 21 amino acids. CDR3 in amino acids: CASSPGISWVIGSSGANVLTF. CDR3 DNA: TGTGCCAGCAGTCCCGGGATATCATGGGTCATTGGGAGCTCTGGGGCCAACGTCCTGACTTTC.

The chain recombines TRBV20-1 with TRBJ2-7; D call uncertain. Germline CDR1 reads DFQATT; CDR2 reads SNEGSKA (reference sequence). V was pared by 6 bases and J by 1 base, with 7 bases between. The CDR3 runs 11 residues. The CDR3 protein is CSAAQSYEQYF. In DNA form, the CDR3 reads TGCAGTGCCGCTCAGTCCTACGAGCAGTACTTC.

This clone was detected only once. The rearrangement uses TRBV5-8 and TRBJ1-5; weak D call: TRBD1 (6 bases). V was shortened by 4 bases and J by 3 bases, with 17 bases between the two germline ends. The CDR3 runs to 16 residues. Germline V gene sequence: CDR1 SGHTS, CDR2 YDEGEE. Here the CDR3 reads CASSSEQGGNNQPQHF. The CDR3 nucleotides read TGTGCCAGCAGCAGCGAACAGGGCGGAAACAATCAGCCCCAGCATTTT.

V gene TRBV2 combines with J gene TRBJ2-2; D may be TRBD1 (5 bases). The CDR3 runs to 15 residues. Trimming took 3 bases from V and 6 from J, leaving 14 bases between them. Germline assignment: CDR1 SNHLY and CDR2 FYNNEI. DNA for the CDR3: TGTGCCAGCAGTGAGAGTGGCCAGGGCTCCGGGGAGCTGTTTTTT. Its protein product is CASSESGQGSGELFF.

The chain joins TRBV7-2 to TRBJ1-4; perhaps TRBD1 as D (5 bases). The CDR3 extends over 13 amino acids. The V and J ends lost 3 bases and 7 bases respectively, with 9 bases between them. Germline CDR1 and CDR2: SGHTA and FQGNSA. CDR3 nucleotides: TGTGCCAGCAGCTTGGGGACTCGTGAAAAACTGTTTTTT. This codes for CASSLGTREKLFF.

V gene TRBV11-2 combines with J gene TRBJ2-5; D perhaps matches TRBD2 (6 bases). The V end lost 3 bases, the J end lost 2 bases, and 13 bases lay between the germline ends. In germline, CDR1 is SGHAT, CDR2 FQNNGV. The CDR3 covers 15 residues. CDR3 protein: CASSLRFGGQETQYF. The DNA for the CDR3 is TGTGCCAGCAGCTTGAGATTCGGGGGTCAAGAGACCCAGTACTTC.

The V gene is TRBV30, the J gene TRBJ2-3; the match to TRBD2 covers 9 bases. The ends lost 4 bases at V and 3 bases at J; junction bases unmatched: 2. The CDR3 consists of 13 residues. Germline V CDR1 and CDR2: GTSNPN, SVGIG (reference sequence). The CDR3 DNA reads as TGTGCCTGGAAGGCGGGAGGGACAGATACGCAGTATTTT. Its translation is CAWKAGGTDTQYF.

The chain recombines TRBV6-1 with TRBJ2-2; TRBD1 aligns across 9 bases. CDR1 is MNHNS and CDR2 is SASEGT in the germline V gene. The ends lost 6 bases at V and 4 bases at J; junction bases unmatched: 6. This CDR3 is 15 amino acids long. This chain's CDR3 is CASSRTGAVTGELFF. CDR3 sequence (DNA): TGTGCCAGCAGCAGGACAGGGGCGGTCACCGGGGAGCTGTTTTTT.

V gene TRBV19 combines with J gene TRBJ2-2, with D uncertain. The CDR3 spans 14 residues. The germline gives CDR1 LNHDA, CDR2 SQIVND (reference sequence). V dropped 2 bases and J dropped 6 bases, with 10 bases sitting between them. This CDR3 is CASSISRQAGELFF. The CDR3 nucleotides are TGTGCCAGTAGTATATCTCGCCAGGCCGGGGAGCTGTTTTTT.

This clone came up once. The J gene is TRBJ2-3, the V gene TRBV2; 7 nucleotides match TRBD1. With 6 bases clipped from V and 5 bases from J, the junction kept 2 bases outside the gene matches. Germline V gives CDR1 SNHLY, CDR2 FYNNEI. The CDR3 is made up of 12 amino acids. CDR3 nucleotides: TGTGCCAGCAGGCGACAGGGAGATACGCAGTATTTT. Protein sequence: CASRRQGDTQYF.

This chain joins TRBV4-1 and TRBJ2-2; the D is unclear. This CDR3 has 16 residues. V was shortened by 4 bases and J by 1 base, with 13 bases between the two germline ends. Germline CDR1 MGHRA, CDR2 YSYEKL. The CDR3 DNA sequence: TGCGCCAGCAGCCCGCAACGTATACAGAACACCGGGGAGCTGTTTTTT. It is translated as CASSPQRIQNTGELFF.

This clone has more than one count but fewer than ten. The CDR3 coding sequence is TGTGCCACCAGCAGCCGCAACGGGTCACCCCTCCACTTT. Its protein product is CATSSRNGSPLHF. This chain uses TRBV15 with TRBJ1-6; D ambiguous. The ends were cut back, 3 bases at V and 10 bases at J, with 10 bases in the middle. The CDR3 runs to 13 residues. Germline-derived CDR1 and CDR2 are LNHNV and YYDKDF (reference sequence).

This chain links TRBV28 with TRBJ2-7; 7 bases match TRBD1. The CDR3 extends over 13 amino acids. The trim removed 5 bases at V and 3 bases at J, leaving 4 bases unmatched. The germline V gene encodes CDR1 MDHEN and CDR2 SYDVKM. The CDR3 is CASSTGVGYEQYF. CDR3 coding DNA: TGTGCCAGCAGTACAGGGGTGGGCTACGAGCAGTACTTC.

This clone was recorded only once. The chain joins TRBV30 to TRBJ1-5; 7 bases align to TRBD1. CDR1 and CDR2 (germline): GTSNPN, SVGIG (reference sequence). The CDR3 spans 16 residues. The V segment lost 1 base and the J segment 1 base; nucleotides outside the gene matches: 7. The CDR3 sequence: CAWSAGQPMSNQPQHF. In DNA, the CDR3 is TGTGCCTGGAGTGCGGGACAGCCGATGAGCAATCAGCCCCAGCATTTT. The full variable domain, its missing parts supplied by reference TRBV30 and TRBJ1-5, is SQTIHQWPATLVQPVGSPLSLECTVEGTSNPNLYWYRQAAGRGLQLLFYSVGIGQISSEVPQNLSASRPQDRQFILSSKKLLLSDSGFYLCAWSAGQPMSNQPQHFGDGTRLSIL.

The CDR3: CASRGDRTISGNTIYF. CDR3 bases: TGTGCCAGCAGGGGGGACAGAACAATCTCTGGAAACACCATATATTTT. The V call is TRBV6-6, the J call TRBJ1-3; 7 nucleotides line up with TRBD1. V gave up 6 bases and J gave up 0 bases; unmatched junction bases: 8. There are 16 residues in the CDR3. Germline loops: CDR1 MNHNY, CDR2 SVGAGI (reference sequence).

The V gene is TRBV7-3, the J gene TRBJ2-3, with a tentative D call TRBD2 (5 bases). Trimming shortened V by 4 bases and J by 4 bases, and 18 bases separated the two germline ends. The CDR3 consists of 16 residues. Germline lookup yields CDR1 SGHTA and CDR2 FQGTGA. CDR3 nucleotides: TGTGCCAGCAGCTCTACGCCTAGCACATCCGCAGATACGCAGTATTTT. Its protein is CASSSTPSTSADTQYF.

The CDR3: CSANRAAEAFF. The CDR3, as DNA: TGCAGTGCTAACAGGGCCGCTGAAGCTTTCTTT. The chain joins TRBV20-1 to TRBJ1-1, with D maybe TRBD1 (6 bases). The CDR3 spans 11 residues. Trimming shortened V by 4 bases and J by 6 bases, and 9 bases separated the two germline ends. Germline V gene lookup returns CDR1 DFQATT and CDR2 SNEGSKA (reference sequence).